This T cell receptor beta chain originates from a study of blood T cell repertoires in COVID-19. Study overall: Donors in the United States, Italy and Spain gave samples during acute or convalescent COVID-19. The analysed material was cDNA or gDNA that came from T cells, B-cell-depleted T cells, or PBMCs.

CDR1 GTSNPN and CDR2 SVGIG come from the germline V gene (reference sequence). V trimming: 5 bases; J trimming: 6 bases; junction bases outside the gene matches: 2. The CDR3 has 13 amino acids. In the original analysis: By means of reference gene primer amplification, nucleated cell counts were estimated. The method was immunoSEQ multiplex PCR; TCRdb's version includes in-frame clones alone and lacks a portion of them. From that table come the V and J calls and clone size; the DNA was used to work out D and trimming. The sample records 120,000 to 150,000 clones, 79% being singletons. The chain recombines TRBV30 with TRBJ1-4; 11 nucleotides match TRBD1. The specimen sequenced was peripheral blood. The TCR sequence derives from a man aged 55 to 70 with acute or convalescent COVID-19. In DNA form, the CDR3 reads TGTGCCTGGGGACAGGGGGCAGATGAAAAACTGTTTTTT. It translates to CAWGQGADEKLFF. The complete variable domain, with remaining parts taken from reference TRBV30 and TRBJ1-4, reads SQTIHQWPATLVQPVGSPLSLECTVEGTSNPNLYWYRQAAGRGLQLLFYSVGIGQISSEVPQNLSASRPQDRQFILSSKKLLLSDSGFYLCAWGQGADEKLFFGSGTQLSVL.